The 14 T cell receptor beta chains below all came from one sample that was sequenced in a study of blood T cell repertoires in COVID-19. Repertoires were generated with immunoSEQ multiplex PCR, while TCRdb's copy carries only in-frame clones and drops some. The data show about 98,000 clones, with 82% seen just once and about 20% held by the top ten. Sequenced input: peripheral blood. Every receptor here comes from a man older than 75 with acute or convalescent COVID-19.

This clone was counted between two and nine times. The chain carries TRBV6-1 and TRBJ1-1; D remains ambiguous. CDR3 length: 15 amino acids. Deletions cut 2 bases from V and 0 bases from J, with 10 bases between. From germline, CDR1 is MNHNS and CDR2 SASEGT. The CDR3 region has the DNA TGTGCCAGCAGTGAACACGGGTTCATGAACACTGAAGCTTTCTTT. Encoded protein: CASSEHGFMNTEAFF.

This rearrangement joins TRBV4-3 to TRBJ2-4, with TRBD1 matching over 10 bases. J gave up 0 bases and V 1 base, and 3 bases lay outside the gene matches. CDR3 length: 17 amino acids. Germline CDR1 LGHNA, CDR2 YSLEER. CDR3 DNA sequence: TGCGCCAGCAGCCAAGTGGGACAGGGGCGAGCCAAAAACATTCAGTACTTC. This encodes CASSQVGQGRAKNIQYF.

This clone was seen a handful of times. This sequence joins TRBV7-2 and TRBJ1-6; D is undetermined. CDR1 SGHTA and CDR2 FQGNSA come from the germline V gene. This CDR3 comprises 16 residues. The V gene lost 5 bases and the J gene lost 9 bases, with 20 bases spanning the gap. CDR3 nucleotide sequence: TGTGCCAGCAGCCCCCGGCGGCCGTCCTCTGGTTCACCCCTCCACTTT. It yields the protein CASSPRRPSSGSPLHF.

This chain links TRBV6-5 with TRBJ2-7, with D possibly being TRBD1 (6 bases). Germline CDR1 MNHEY, CDR2 SVGAGI. This CDR3 comprises 16 residues. The V gene lost 2 bases and the J gene lost 0 bases, with 14 bases spanning the gap. The CDR3: CASSYRNLDSSYEQYF. The CDR3 DNA follows: TGTGCCAGCAGTTACCGAAACCTGGACAGCTCCTACGAGCAGTACTTC.

This clone was observed once. This sequence joins TRBV30 and TRBJ1-5; 9 bases align to TRBD1. The germline CDR1 and CDR2 sequences are GTSNPN and SVGIG (reference sequence). Unmatched junction bases numbered 10, after V lost 1 base and J lost 6 bases. The CDR3 is 16 amino acids. CDR3 sequence: CAWSGSGQGQGQPQHF. The DNA for the CDR3 is TGTGCCTGGAGTGGCTCCGGACAGGGGCAAGGTCAGCCCCAGCATTTT.

This chain uses TRBV3-1 (or the pseudogene TRBV3-2) with TRBJ2-3; 7 bases line up with TRBD1. The CDR3 has 16 residues. CDR1 is LGHDT, CDR2 YNNKEL, per germline (reference sequence). V shed 4 bases and J 1 base; nucleotides not matched to a gene: 8. The CDR3: CASSPRGSTRTDTQYF. CDR3 DNA sequence: TGTGCCAGCAGCCCCAGGGGGAGTACCCGCACAGATACGCAGTATTTT.

V usage is TRBV2 and J usage is TRBJ1-2, with TRBD1 matching over 9 bases. The CDR3 loop spans 15 amino acids. CDR1 SNHLY and CDR2 FYNNEI come from the germline V gene. After removal of 2 bases from V and 6 bases from J, the junction contained 7 bases not matched to a gene. This chain's CDR3 is CASSELNRGRDGYTF. The CDR3 DNA reads as TGTGCCAGCAGTGAACTTAACAGGGGGCGGGATGGCTACACCTTC.

The chain is built from TRBV14 and TRBJ2-2; 8 nucleotides align to TRBD1. The CDR3 consists of 16 residues. Germline V gene sequence: CDR1 SGHDN, CDR2 FVKESK. The V and J ends lost 4 bases and 2 bases, in that order; junction bases with no gene match: 6. In DNA form, the CDR3 reads TGTGCCAGCAGCCCTTGGACAGGGATCAACACCGGGGAGCTGTTTTTT. This sequence encodes CASSPWTGINTGELFF.

V is TRBV18 and J is TRBJ2-1; 13 bases fit TRBD2. The CDR3 spans 17 residues. From germline, CDR1 is KGHSH and CDR2 LQKENI. The V gene end was trimmed by 2 bases and the J gene end by 8 bases; junction bases not matched to a gene: 9. CDR3 in amino acids: CASSPRHTSGGVDEQFF. The CDR3 DNA reads as TGTGCCAGCTCACCAAGACACACTAGCGGGGGGGTGGATGAGCAGTTCTTC.

This sequence joins TRBV18 and TRBJ1-2; maybe TRBD1 (6 bases). The germline V gene has CDR1 KGHSH and CDR2 LQKENI. V dropped 3 bases and J dropped 6 bases, with 11 bases sitting between them. The CDR3 extends over 13 amino acids. CDR3 DNA: TGTGCCAGCTCACCGGGACACCCTAATGGCTACACCTTC. This gives the protein CASSPGHPNGYTF.

The chain links TRBV2 to TRBJ1-1; D remains ambiguous. The CDR3 has 15 amino acids. The germline gives CDR1 SNHLY, CDR2 FYNNEI. V was cut by 5 bases and J by 0 bases, with 13 bases left in between. The CDR3 here is CASSLIFVLNTEAFF. CDR3 DNA sequence: TGTGCCAGCAGTCTTATCTTTGTCCTGAACACTGAAGCTTTCTTT.

This chain joins TRBV27 and TRBJ2-1; 7 nucleotides match TRBD2. This CDR3 contains 12 residues. V shed 8 bases and J 2 bases; nucleotides not matched to a gene: 0. From germline, CDR1 is MNHEY and CDR2 SMNVEV (reference sequence). CDR3 residues: CASGGAYNEQFF. CDR3 coding DNA: TGTGCCAGCGGGGGGGCCTACAATGAGCAGTTCTTC.

This clone was detected once. V is TRBV30 and J is TRBJ2-3; TRBD2 might be the D (7 bases). This CDR3 is 17 amino acids long. Trimming removed 1 base at V and 1 base at J, with 18 bases between. Germline V lookup: CDR1 GTSNPN, CDR2 SVGIG (reference sequence). DNA for the CDR3: TGTGCCTGGAGTGAGGAGGGGGGGCTAATCGGCACAGATACGCAGTATTTT. Translating it yields CAWSEEGGLIGTDTQYF.

This rearrangement joins TRBV7-8 to TRBJ2-1; possible D gene TRBD1, 6 bases. Looked up from germline, CDR1 is SGHVS and CDR2 is FQNEAQ. CDR3 length: 15 residues. V lost 3 bases to trimming and J lost 8 bases, with 17 bases between them. The CDR3 loop reads CASSLEWTVNHEQFF. DNA of the CDR3: TGTGCCAGCAGCTTGGAGTGGACAGTCAATCATGAGCAGTTCTTC. Full variable domain (missing parts from reference TRBV7-8 and TRBJ2-1): GAGVSQSPRYKVAKRGQDVALRCDPISGHVSLFWYQQALGQGPEFLTYFQNEAQLDKSGLPSDRFFAERPEGSVSTLKIQRTQQEDSAVYLCASSLEWTVNHEQFFGPGTRLTVL.